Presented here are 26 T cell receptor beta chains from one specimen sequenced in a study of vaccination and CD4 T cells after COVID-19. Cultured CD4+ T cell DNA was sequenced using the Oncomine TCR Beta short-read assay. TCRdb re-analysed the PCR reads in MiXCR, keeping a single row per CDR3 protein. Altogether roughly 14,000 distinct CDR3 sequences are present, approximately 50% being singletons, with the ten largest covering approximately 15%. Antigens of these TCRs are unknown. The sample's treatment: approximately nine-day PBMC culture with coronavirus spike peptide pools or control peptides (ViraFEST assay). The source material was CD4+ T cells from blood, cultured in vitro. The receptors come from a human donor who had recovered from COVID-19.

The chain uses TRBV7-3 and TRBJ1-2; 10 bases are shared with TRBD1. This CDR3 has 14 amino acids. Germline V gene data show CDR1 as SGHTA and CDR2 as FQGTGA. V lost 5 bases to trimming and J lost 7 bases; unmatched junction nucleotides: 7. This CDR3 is CASSQDRGGSGYTF. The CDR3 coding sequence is TGTGCCAGCAGCCAGGACAGGGGGGGGAGTGGCTACACCTTC.

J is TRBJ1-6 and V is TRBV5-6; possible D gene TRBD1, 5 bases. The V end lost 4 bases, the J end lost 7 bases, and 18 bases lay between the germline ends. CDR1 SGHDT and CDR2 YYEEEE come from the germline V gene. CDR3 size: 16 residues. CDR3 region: CASSGEKGRQNSPLHF. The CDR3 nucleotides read TGTGCCAGCAGCGGAGAGAAGGGCAGACAGAATTCACCCCTCCACTTT.

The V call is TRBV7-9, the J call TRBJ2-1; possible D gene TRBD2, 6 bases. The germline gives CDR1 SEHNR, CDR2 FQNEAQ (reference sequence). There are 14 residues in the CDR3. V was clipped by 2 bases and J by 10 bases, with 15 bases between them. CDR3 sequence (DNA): TGTGCCAGCAGCTTAACTGGGGGGTTTTCCGAGCAGTTCTTC. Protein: CASSLTGGFSEQFF. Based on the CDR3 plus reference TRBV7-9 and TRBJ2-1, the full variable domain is DTGVSQNPRHKITKRGQNVTFRCDPISEHNRLYWYRQTLGQGPEFLTYFQNEAQLEKSRLLSDRFSAERPKGSFSTLEIQRTEQGDSAMYLCASSLTGGFSEQFFGPGTRLTVL.

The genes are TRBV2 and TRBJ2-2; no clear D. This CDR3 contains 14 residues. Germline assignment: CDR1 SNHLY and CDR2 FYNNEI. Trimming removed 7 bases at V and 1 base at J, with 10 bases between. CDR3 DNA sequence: TGTGCCAGCACACCGGGCGTGAACACCGGGGAGCTGTTTTTT. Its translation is CASTPGVNTGELFF.

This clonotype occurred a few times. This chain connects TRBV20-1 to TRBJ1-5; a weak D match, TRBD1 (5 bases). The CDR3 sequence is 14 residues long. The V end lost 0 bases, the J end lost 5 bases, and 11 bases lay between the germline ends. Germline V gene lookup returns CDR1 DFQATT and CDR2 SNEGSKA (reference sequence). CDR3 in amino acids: CSAREGREDQPQHF. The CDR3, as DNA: TGCAGTGCTAGAGAGGGCAGGGAGGATCAGCCCCAGCATTTT.

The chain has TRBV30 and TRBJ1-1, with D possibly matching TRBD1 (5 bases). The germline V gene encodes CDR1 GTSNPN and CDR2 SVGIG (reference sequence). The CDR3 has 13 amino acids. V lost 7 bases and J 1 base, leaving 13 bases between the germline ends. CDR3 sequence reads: CAFHRDPNTEAFF. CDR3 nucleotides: TGTGCCTTCCACCGGGACCCGAACACTGAAGCTTTCTTT.

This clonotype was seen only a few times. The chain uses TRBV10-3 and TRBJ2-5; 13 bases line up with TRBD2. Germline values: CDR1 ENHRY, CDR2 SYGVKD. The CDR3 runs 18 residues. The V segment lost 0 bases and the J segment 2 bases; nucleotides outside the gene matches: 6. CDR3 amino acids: CAISESPGLAGVQETQYF. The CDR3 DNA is TGTGCCATCAGTGAGTCCCCCGGACTAGCGGGAGTACAAGAGACCCAGTACTTC.

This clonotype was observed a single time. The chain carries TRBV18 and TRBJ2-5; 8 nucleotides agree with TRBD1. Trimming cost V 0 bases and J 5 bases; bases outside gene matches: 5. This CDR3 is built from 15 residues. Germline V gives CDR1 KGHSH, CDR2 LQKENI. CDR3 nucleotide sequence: TGTGCCAGCTCACCACCGGGACAGGTGCGGGAGACCCAGTACTTC. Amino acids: CASSPPGQVRETQYF.

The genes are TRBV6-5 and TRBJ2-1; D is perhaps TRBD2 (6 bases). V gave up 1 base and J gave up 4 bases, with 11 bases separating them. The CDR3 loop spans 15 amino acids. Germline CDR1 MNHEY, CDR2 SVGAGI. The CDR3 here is CASSYYGGLYNEQFF. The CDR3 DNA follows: TGTGCCAGCAGTTACTATGGGGGGTTATACAATGAGCAGTTCTTC.

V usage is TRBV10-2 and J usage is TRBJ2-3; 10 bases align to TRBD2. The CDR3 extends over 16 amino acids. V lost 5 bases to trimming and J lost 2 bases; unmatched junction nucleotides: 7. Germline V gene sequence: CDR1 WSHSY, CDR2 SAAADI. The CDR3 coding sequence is TGCGCCAGCAGTACCTCACTAGCGGGAAACACAGATACGCAGTATTTT. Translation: CASSTSLAGNTDTQYF.

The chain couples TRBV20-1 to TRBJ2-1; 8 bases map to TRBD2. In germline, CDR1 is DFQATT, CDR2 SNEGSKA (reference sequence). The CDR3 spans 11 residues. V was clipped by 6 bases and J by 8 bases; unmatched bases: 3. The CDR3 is CSAELADEQFF. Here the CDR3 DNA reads TGCAGTGCGGAACTAGCGGATGAGCAGTTCTTC.

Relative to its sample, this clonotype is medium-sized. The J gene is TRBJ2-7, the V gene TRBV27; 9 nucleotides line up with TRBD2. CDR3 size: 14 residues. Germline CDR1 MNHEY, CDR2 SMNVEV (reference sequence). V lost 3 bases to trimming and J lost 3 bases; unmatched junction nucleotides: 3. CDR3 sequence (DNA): TGTGCCAGCAGTTTGCGGGAGGGTAACTACGAGCAGTACTTC. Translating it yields CASSLREGNYEQYF.

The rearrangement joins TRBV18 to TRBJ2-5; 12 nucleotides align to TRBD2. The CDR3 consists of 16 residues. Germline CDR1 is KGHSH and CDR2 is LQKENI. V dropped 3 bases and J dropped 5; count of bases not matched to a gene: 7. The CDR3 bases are TGTGCCAGCTCACCTCCTAGCGGGAGGGCCGGTGAGACCCAGTACTTC. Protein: CASSPPSGRAGETQYF.

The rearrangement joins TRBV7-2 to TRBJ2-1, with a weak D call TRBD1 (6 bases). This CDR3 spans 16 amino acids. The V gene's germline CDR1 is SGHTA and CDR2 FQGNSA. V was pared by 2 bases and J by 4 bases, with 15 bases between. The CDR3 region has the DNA TGTGCCAGCAGCTTAAGTTGGCCAGGGGAATACAATGAGCAGTTCTTC. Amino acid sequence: CASSLSWPGEYNEQFF.

The CDR3 DNA is TGCAGTGCTATGCGGTCTCTGGCGGGAGCTTTTAATGAGCAGTTCTTC. This translates into CSAMRSLAGAFNEQFF. The V call is TRBV20-1, the J call TRBJ2-1; 7 positions agree with TRBD2. The V gene's germline CDR1 is DFQATT and CDR2 SNEGSKA (reference sequence). V dropped 4 bases and J dropped 7; count of bases not matched to a gene: 16. This CDR3 contains 16 residues.

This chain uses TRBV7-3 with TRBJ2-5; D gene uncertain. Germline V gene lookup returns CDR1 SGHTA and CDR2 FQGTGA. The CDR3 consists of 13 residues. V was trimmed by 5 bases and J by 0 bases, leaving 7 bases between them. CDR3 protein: CASSPLYQETQYF. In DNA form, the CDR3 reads TGTGCCAGCAGCCCCCTGTACCAAGAGACCCAGTACTTC.

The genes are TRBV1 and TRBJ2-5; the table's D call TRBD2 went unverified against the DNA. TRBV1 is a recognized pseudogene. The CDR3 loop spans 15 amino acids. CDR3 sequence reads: CTSSQGTSGRETQYF. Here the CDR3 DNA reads TGCACCAGCAGCCAAGGGACTAGCGGGAGAGAGACCCAGTACTTC.

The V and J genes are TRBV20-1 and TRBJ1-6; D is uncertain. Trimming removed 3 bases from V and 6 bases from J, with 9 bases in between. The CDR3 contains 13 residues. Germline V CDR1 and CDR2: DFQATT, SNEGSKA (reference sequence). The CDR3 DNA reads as TGCAGTGCTAGGGGTTCGGGTAATTCACCCCTCCACTTT. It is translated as CSARGSGNSPLHF.

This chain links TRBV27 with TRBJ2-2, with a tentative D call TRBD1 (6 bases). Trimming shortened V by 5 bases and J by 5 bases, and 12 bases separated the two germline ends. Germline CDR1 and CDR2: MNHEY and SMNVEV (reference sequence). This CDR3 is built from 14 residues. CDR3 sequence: CASSAFRGTGELFF. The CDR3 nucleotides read TGTGCCAGCAGTGCGTTCAGGGGTACCGGGGAGCTGTTTTTT.

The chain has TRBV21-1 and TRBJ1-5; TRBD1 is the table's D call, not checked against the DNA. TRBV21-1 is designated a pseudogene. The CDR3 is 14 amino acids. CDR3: CASSTTGHNQPQHF. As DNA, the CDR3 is TGTGCCAGCAGTACTACAGGGCACAATCAGCCCCAGCATTTT.

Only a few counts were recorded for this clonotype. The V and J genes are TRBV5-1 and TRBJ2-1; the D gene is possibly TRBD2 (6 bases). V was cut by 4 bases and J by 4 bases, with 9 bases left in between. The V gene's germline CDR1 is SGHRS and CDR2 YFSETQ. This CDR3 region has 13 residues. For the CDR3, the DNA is TGCGCCAGCAGCCTTAGCGGTTACAATGAGCAGTTCTTC. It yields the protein CASSLSGYNEQFF.

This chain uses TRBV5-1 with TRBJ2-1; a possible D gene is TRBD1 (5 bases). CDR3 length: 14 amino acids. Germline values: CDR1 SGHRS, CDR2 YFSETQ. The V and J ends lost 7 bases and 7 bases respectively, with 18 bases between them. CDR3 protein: CASSSLRQTNEQFF. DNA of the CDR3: TGCGCCAGCTCCTCCCTACGACAGACAAATGAGCAGTTCTTC. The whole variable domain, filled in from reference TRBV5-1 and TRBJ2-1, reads KAGVTQTPRYLIKTRGQQVTLSCSPISGHRSVSWYQQTPGQGLQFLFEYFSETQRNKGNFPGRFSGRQFSNSRSEMNVSTLELGDSALYLCASSSLRQTNEQFFGPGTRLTVL.

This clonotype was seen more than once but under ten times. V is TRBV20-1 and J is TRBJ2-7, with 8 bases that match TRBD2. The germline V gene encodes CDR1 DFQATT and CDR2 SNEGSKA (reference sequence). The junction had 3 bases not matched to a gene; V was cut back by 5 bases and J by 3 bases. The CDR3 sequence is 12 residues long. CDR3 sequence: CSAVAGLYEQYF. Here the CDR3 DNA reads TGCAGTGCTGTAGCGGGACTCTACGAGCAGTACTTC.

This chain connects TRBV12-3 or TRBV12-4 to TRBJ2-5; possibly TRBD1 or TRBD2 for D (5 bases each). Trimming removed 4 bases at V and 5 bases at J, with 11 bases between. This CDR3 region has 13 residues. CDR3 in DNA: TGTGCCAGCAGTTCGGGGCTGGGGGAGACCCAGTACTTC. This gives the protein CASSSGLGETQYF.

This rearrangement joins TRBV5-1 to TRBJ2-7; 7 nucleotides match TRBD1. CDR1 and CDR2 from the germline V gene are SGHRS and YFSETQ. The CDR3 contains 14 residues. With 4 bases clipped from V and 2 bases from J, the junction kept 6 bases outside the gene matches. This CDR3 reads CASSLGTDTYEQYF. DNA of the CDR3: TGCGCCAGCAGCCTCGGGACAGATACCTACGAGCAGTACTTC. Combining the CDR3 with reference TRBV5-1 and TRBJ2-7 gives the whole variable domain KAGVTQTPRYLIKTRGQQVTLSCSPISGHRSVSWYQQTPGQGLQFLFEYFSETQRNKGNFPGRFSGRQFSNSRSEMNVSTLELGDSALYLCASSLGTDTYEQYFGPGTRLTVT.

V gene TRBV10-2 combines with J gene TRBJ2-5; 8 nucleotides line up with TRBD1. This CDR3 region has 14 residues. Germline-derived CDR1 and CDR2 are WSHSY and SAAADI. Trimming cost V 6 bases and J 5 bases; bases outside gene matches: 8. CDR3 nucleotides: TGCGCCAGCAGGGCGGGACAGGAATGGGAGACCCAGTACTTC. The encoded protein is CASRAGQEWETQYF.